These T cell receptor beta chains were read from a single sample in a study of immune cell composition in non-small cell lung cancer. Measured with immunoSEQ multiplex PCR; TCRdb has only the in-frame clones, and not every one. This table has thousands of clones, around 67% appearing once. The same specimen was also included in a second study, on CD4 T cells in lung cancer.

The sample was lung tumor tissue. The receptors come from a human donor with non-small cell lung cancer. Each CDR3 is given with its conserved first and last residue. A D gene is named only where the DNA matches it firmly. A row's size may be missing; if present it is once, few, many or a size class.

j_call | d_call | v_call | clone_size | cdr3_aa | cdr3_nt
TRBJ2-7 | TRBD1 | TRBV28 | few | CASGTGILGQYF | TGTGCCAGCGGGACAGGGATCCTCGGGCAGTACTTC
TRBJ2-3 | - | TRBV9 | once | CASSATLNRGTDTQYF | TGTGCCAGCAGCGCGACTTTAAACCGGGGGACAGATACGCAGTATTTT
TRBJ1-6 | - | TRBV10-1 | - | CASSDDNSPLHF | TGCGCCAGCAGTGACGATAATTCACCCCTCCACTTT
TRBJ1-1 | TRBD1 | TRBV7-3 | - | CASSLSIADRETFF | TGTGCCAGCAGCTTATCGATAGCGGACAGGGAAACTTTCTTT
TRBJ1-1 | - | TRBV7-8 | - | CASSLKGLTEAFF | TGTGCCAGCAGCTTAAAGGGACTTACTGAAGCTTTCTTT
TRBJ2-3 | TRBD2 | TRBV4-1 | - | CASSQDRIASGRMGTDTQYF | TGCGCCAGCAGCCAAGATCGGATTGCTAGCGGGAGGATGGGGACAGATACGCAGTATTTT
TRBJ1-2 | - | TRBV29-1 | large | CSVEGGGGYGYTF | TGCAGCGTTGAAGGGGGGGGTGGCTATGGCTACACCTTC
TRBJ2-1 | - | TRBV5-1 | - | CASRLALAPGTYNEQFF | TGCGCCAGCAGGCTTGCCCTAGCCCCCGGGACCTACAATGAGCAGTTCTTC
TRBJ2-2 | TRBD2 | TRBV6-4 | - | CASSDFAAGLEASGELFF | TGTGCCAGCAGTGACTTCGCTGCTGGACTAGAGGCTTCCGGGGAGCTGTTTTTT
TRBJ2-3 | - | TRBV5-5 | few | CASSLVTAARTDTQYF | TGTGCCAGCAGCTTGGTGACGGCGGCGCGCACAGATACGCAGTATTTT
TRBJ1-4 | TRBD1 | TRBV4-1 | once | CASSRGQGADEKLFF | TGCGCCAGCAGCAGGGGACAGGGGGCCGATGAAAAACTGTTTTTT
TRBJ1-2 | - | TRBV7-3 | - | CASRSVSGNYGYTF | TGTGCCAGCAGGTCTGTGTCCGGGAACTATGGCTACACCTTC
TRBJ2-3 | TRBD2 | TRBV6-5 | - | CASRLAGPSTDTQYF | TGTGCCAGCAGGCTAGCGGGTCCTAGCACAGATACGCAGTATTTT
TRBJ2-2 | TRBD1 | TRBV7-3 | - | CASSPNRGQLGAGELFF | TGTGCCAGCAGCCCAAACAGGGGGCAGTTAGGAGCCGGGGAGCTGTTTTTT
TRBJ1-1 | - | TRBV28 | few | CASSLSPRNTEAFF | TGTGCCAGCAGTTTATCTCCCCGGAACACTGAAGCTTTCTTT
TRBJ1-1 | - | TRBV7-9 | few | CASSLLKGLNTEAFF | TGTGCCAGCAGCTTGCTTAAGGGGTTGAACACTGAAGCTTTCTTT
TRBJ1-2 | - | TRBV10-3 | - | CAISESIQHIAIAGYTF | TGTGCCATCAGTGAGTCTATACAGCACATCGCTATCGCTGGCTACACCTTC
TRBJ2-5 | - | TRBV9 | - | CASSPGGGRGQETQYF | TGTGCCAGCAGCCCCGGAGGGGGGAGGGGGCAAGAGACCCAGTACTTC
TRBJ2-7 | - | TRBV29-1 | - | CSVLTGDTYEQYF | TGCAGCGTGCTTACTGGGGACACCTACGAGCAGTACTTC
TRBJ2-3 | - | TRBV11-2 | - | CASSAGRVSDTQYF | TGTGCCAGCAGCGCGGGCCGGGTTTCAGATACGCAGTATTTT
TRBJ1-5 | - | TRBV6-1 | - | CASSEEGVGRQPQHF | TGTGCCAGCAGTGAAGAGGGGGTTGGGCGTCAGCCCCAGCATTTT
TRBJ2-7 | - | TRBV7-3 | - | CASSPSDSPHYEQYF | TGTGCCAGCAGCCCCTCAGACAGCCCCCACTACGAGCAGTACTTC
TRBJ1-2 | TRBD1 | TRBV9 | - | CASSRTGGPANGYTF | TGTGCCAGCAGCCGTACAGGGGGCCCTGCCAACGGCTACACCTTC
TRBJ2-1 | TRBD1 | TRBV5-1 | - | CASSLRGTGVYNEQFF | TGCGCCAGCAGCTTGAGAGGGACAGGGGTCTACAATGAGCAGTTCTTC
TRBJ1-2 | TRBD1 | TRBV5-1 | - | CASSPQGNYGYTF | TGCGCCAGCAGCCCACAGGGGAACTATGGCTACACCTTC
TRBJ2-7 | - | TRBV19 | large | CASSPGSTYEQYF | TGTGCCAGTAGCCCGGGGTCAACCTACGAGCAGTACTTC
TRBJ2-1 | TRBD2 | TRBV5-1 | once | CASSLAGGLAAISSYNEQFF | TGCGCCAGCAGCTTGGCCGGGGGACTAGCGGCCATCAGCTCCTACAATGAGCAGTTCTTC
TRBJ2-4 | - | TRBV4-1 | - | CASSQERGLGNIQYF | TGCGCCAGCAGCCAAGAAAGGGGGTTGGGAAACATTCAGTACTTC
TRBJ1-3 | TRBD1 | TRBV5-1 | - | CASSPGQGAGNTIYF | TGCGCCAGCAGCCCGGGACAGGGAGCTGGAAACACCATATATTTT
TRBJ2-1 | TRBD2 | TRBV15 | - | CATRRLAGVGEQFF | TGTGCCACCAGAAGACTAGCGGGAGTCGGTGAGCAGTTCTTC
TRBJ1-2 | - | TRBV6-5 | - | CASSYSTVGDNYGYTF | TGTGCCAGCAGTTACTCGACTGTCGGTGATAACTATGGCTACACCTTC
TRBJ2-1 | - | TRBV4-2 | - | CASSQDLSEQFF | TGTGCCAGCAGCCAAGATCTAAGTGAGCAGTTCTTC
TRBJ2-2 | TRBD1 | TRBV7-8 | - | CASSPGTGGFGELFF | TGTGCCAGCAGCCCCGGGACAGGGGGCTTCGGGGAGCTGTTTTTT
TRBJ2-2 | - | TRBV19 | - | CANRAQGGNTGELFF | TGTGCCAACCGCGCACAAGGGGGGAACACCGGGGAGCTGTTTTTT
TRBJ1-2 | TRBD1 | TRBV5-1 | - | CASSLKAGGYGYTF | TGCGCCAGCAGCTTGAAGGCAGGGGGCTATGGCTACACCTTC
TRBJ1-4 | - | TRBV29-1 | - | CSVGGPGAEKLFF | TGCAGCGTTGGGGGGCCAGGGGCTGAAAAACTGTTTTTT
TRBJ2-6 | TRBD2 | TRBV11-2 | - | CASGLSSGTGANVLTF | TGTGCCAGCGGTCTCTCTAGCGGGACCGGGGCCAACGTCCTGACTTTC
TRBJ2-1 | - | TRBV9 | - | CASSTKISSYNEQFF | TGTGCCAGCAGCACAAAGATAAGCTCCTACAATGAGCAGTTCTTC
TRBJ1-2 | TRBD1 | TRBV6-1 | - | CASSEGGQAYGYTF | TGTGCCAGCAGTGAAGGGGGACAGGCCTATGGCTACACCTTC
TRBJ1-2 | TRBD1 | TRBV10-2 | - | CAGGDREYGYTF | TGCGCCGGGGGGGACAGGGAGTATGGCTACACCTTC
TRBJ1-1 | TRBD1 | TRBV6-6 | once | CASSEGQKNTEAFF | TGTGCCAGCAGCGAGGGACAGAAGAACACTGAAGCTTTCTTT
TRBJ2-1 | TRBD2 | TRBV5-6 | - | CASSPDVLAGGPMNEQFF | TGTGCCAGCAGCCCCGACGTGTTAGCGGGAGGGCCGATGAATGAGCAGTTCTTC
TRBJ1-2 | - | TRBV27 | - | CASRSQGQSLYGYTF | TGTGCCAGCAGGTCACAGGGCCAGTCATTATATGGCTACACCTTC
TRBJ1-4 | - | TRBV7-9 | few | CASSLLGGANEKLFF | TGTGCCAGCAGCTTACTGGGCGGGGCTAATGAAAAACTGTTTTTT
TRBJ1-4 | - | TRBV5-4 | - | CASSFRDEKLFF | TGTGCCAGCAGCTTCAGGGATGAAAAACTGTTTTTT
TRBJ2-1 | - | TRBV18 | few | CASSLLPSGTPGTGNEQFF | TGTGCCAGCTCCCTCCTACCTTCCGGGACACCCGGAACTGGCAATGAGCAGTTCTTC
TRBJ1-5 | - | TRBV28 | - | CASTLSNQPQHF | TGTGCCAGCACGTTGAGCAATCAGCCCCAGCATTTT
TRBJ2-1 | - | TRBV9 | - | CASSVDSYNEQFF | TGTGCCAGCAGCGTCGACTCATACAATGAGCAGTTCTTC
TRBJ1-1 | - | TRBV28 | - | CASTPSGEGMNTEAFF | TGTGCCAGCACCCCTAGCGGCGAAGGGATGAACACTGAAGCTTTCTTT
TRBJ1-2 | TRBD1 | TRBV4-1 | - | CASSQLIPGQHGYTF | TGCGCCAGCAGCCAACTTATTCCGGGACAGCATGGCTACACCTTC
TRBJ2-1 | TRBD2 | TRBV5-4 | - | CASSFSGRSYNEQFF | TGTGCCAGCAGCTTTAGCGGGAGGTCCTACAATGAGCAGTTCTTC
TRBJ1-2 | TRBD1 | TRBV29-1 | few | CSVEAGGGYGYTF | TGCAGCGTTGAGGCAGGGGGCGGCTATGGCTACACCTTC
TRBJ1-1 | TRBD1 | TRBV7-9 | few | CASSLGQGSGGAFF | TGTGCCAGCAGCTTAGGACAGGGCTCAGGGGGAGCTTTCTTT
TRBJ1-1 | - | TRBV15 | once | CATSRRQILKNTEAFF | TGTGCCACCAGCAGGAGACAGATTTTAAAGAACACTGAAGCTTTCTTT
TRBJ2-3 | TRBD2 | TRBV28 | - | CASSLPPGGALGDTQYF | TGTGCCAGCAGTTTACCCCCCGGGGGGGCCCTCGGGGATACGCAGTATTTT
TRBJ2-2 | TRBD2 | TRBV28 | few | CASSLWTSGNTGELFF | TGTGCCAGCAGTTTATGGACTAGCGGGAACACCGGGGAGCTGTTTTTT
TRBJ2-1 | TRBD2 | TRBV19 | - | CASSGLRGLAGGNEQFF | TGTGCCAGTAGTGGATTGAGAGGCCTAGCGGGAGGCAATGAGCAGTTCTTC
TRBJ1-2 | - | TRBV6-5 | - | CASSDTLDGYTF | TGTGCCAGCAGTGACACCTTAGATGGCTACACCTTC
TRBJ1-1 | - | TRBV6-5 | few | CASSRDTEAFF | TGTGCCAGCAGTCGGGACACTGAAGCTTTCTTT